These T cell receptor beta chains were read from a single sample in a study of T-cell reconstitution after alpha-beta-depleted transplantation in children. TCRdb reprocessed the PCR reads with MiXCR, giving one entry per CDR3 protein. The sample has approximately 980,000 distinct CDR3 sequences, about 29% seen once; the top ten hold around 30%. The source material was PBMCs, mostly from graft donor cells, sampled 360 days after TCRalphabeta/CD19-depleted stem cell transplant. The receptor set was obtained from a boy younger than two who had a stem cell transplant for SCID, so the T cells may come from the graft donor. Both conserved end residues are part of each CDR3. D genes are given only for firm matches. Clone sizes are given selectively: once, few, many, or a class where the clone is expanded.

>TRBV5-1|-|-|TRBJ2-5
CASSLARGGPSQETQYF
TGCGCCAGCAGCTTGGCCAGGGGGGGGCCCTCACAAGAGACCCAGTACTTC
>TRBV7-2|-|TRBD1|TRBJ2-1
CASSFAGTGNSEQFF
TGTGCCAGCAGCTTCGCCGGGACAGGGAATAGTGAGCAGTTCTTC
>TRBV3-1|many|-|TRBJ2-2
CASSQDGTGELFF
TGTGCCAGCAGCCAAGACGGTACCGGGGAGCTGTTTTTT
>TRBV6-2/TRBV6-3|-|-|TRBJ2-4
CASREGDIQYF
TGTGCCAGCAGGGAGGGGGACATTCAGTACTTC
>TRBV20-1|few|-|TRBJ1-1
CSARLGGNTEAFF
TGCAGTGCTAGATTAGGAGGGAACACTGAAGCTTTCTTT
>TRBV5-1|-|-|TRBJ2-3
CASSLMKGGTDTQYF
TGCGCCAGCAGCTTGATGAAGGGCGGCACAGATACGCAGTATTTT
>TRBV28|few|-|TRBJ1-1
CASSLSGKGKDTEAFF
TGTGCCAGCAGTTTATCAGGGAAGGGAAAGGACACTGAAGCTTTCTTT
>TRBV24-1|few|-|TRBJ2-1
CATSDSPPGRNEQFF
TGTGCCACCAGTGATTCTCCCCCAGGGCGAAATGAGCAGTTCTTC
>TRBV2|once|TRBD1|TRBJ2-7
CASSVQGAVRYEQYF
TGTGCCAGCAGTGTGCAGGGGGCGGTAAGGTACGAGCAGTACTTC
>TRBV12-3/TRBV12-4|-|-|TRBJ2-7
CASSSYPAAYEQYF
TGTGCCAGCAGTTCCTACCCAGCAGCCTACGAGCAGTACTTC
>TRBV7-2|-|TRBD1|TRBJ2-3
CASSTRGQALTDTQYF
TGTGCCAGCAGCACGAGGGGACAGGCCCTCACAGATACGCAGTATTTT
>TRBV13|-|-|TRBJ2-6
CASSISGAGANVLTF
TGTGCCAGCAGCATATCCGGGGCTGGGGCCAACGTCCTGACTTTC
>TRBV20-1|-|-|TRBJ2-1
CSAEGVWTTEQFF
TGCAGTGCTGAGGGGGTTTGGACTACTGAGCAGTTCTTC
>TRBV12-3/TRBV12-4|-|-|TRBJ1-2
CASSLEGVYGYTF
TGTGCCAGCAGCCTCGAGGGGGTCTATGGCTACACCTTC
>TRBV7-2|-|TRBD2|TRBJ2-3
CASSSRGGITDTQYF
TGTGCCAGCAGCTCTCGCGGGGGGATCACAGATACGCAGTATTTT